Below are 3 T cell receptor beta chains sequenced from a single sample in a study of T cells in women clearing cervical HPV infection. Using immunoSEQ multiplex PCR, the repertoire was profiled, and TCRdb retains in-frame clones only, with some absent. The sample data list 15,000 to 20,000 clones. The sequencing sample was made of blood buffy coat. The receptors here all came from a woman between 18 and 75 years old with a cervical HPV16 infection that either progressed to CIN3+ or cleared (not recorded which).

Of note for this clone: The CDR3 extends 3 residues past the end of the read, so its final part is completed from the germline J gene. The chain joins TRBV30 to TRBJ2-5; 10 nucleotides line up with TRBD2. CDR3 length: 15 residues. Germline CDR1 reads GTSNPN; CDR2 reads SVGIG (reference sequence). The junction had 10 bases not matched to a gene; V was cut back by 5 bases and J by 4 bases. The sequenced part of the CDR3 DNA is TGTGCCTGGGAGCGGAGCGGGGGGGCAGGAGAGACC. Encoded protein: CAWERSGGAGET. The CDR3 as a whole reads CAWERSGGAGETQYF.

As for this clone: Read sequence stops 3 residues before the CDR3 end, and the germline J gene provides the missing end. The gene calls are TRBV19 and TRBJ2-7; 13 bases fit TRBD2. The germline V gene encodes CDR1 LNHDA and CDR2 SQIVND (reference sequence). V gave up 4 bases and J gave up 4 bases; unmatched junction bases: 4. The CDR3 is 15 amino acids. CDR3 protein: CASSRGTSGVYEQYF. The CDR3 DNA, read in part, is TGTGCCAGTAGTAGAGGGACTAGCGGGGTTTACGAG.

Concerning this clone itself: The read terminates 3 residues before the CDR3 end, so the remaining end is supplied by the germline J gene. The rearrangement uses TRBV5-4 and TRBJ2-1, with 10 positions matching TRBD2. Germline CDR1 is SGHNT and CDR2 is YYREEE (reference sequence). The CDR3 extends over 14 amino acids. With V trimmed by 2 bases and J by 7 bases, 3 bases remained unmatched. The covered CDR3 bases are TGTGCCAGCAGCTTCATAGCGGGGGGTAATGAG. This translates into CASSFIAGGNE. The whole CDR3 protein is CASSFIAGGNEQFF.